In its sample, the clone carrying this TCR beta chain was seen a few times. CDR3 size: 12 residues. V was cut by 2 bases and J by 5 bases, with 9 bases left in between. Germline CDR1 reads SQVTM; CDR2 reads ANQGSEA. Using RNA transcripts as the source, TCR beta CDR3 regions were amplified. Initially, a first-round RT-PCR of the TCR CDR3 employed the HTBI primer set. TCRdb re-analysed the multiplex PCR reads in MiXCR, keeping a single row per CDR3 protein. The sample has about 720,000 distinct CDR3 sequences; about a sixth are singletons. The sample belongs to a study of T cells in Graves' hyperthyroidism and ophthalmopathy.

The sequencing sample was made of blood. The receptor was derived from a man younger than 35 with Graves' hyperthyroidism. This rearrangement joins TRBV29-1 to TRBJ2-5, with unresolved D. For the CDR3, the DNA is TGCAGCGTTGAACGGCGGTCGGAGACCCAGTACTTC. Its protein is CSVERRSETQYF.